This T cell receptor (beta chain) is drawn from a study of regulatory T cells in long-lasting Graves disease. Study-level background: Graves' patients with a new diagnosis had received antithyroid drugs under 3 months.

This clonotype was detected many times. Through Arm-PCR of CDR3 regions and iRepertoire HTBI primers, TCR beta libraries were built. TCRdb called the multiplex PCR reads again in MiXCR, with one record for every CDR3 protein. In the table there are about 350,000 distinct CDR3 sequences, over 15% of which are singletons. This CDR3 contains 14 residues. Trimming removed 2 bases at V and 4 bases at J, with 8 bases between. Germline CDR1 reads MDHEN; CDR2 reads SYDVKM. Time point meaning: newly diagnosed GD, antithyroid drugs for less than 3 months. Extracted PBMC RNA gave rise to the TCR library. Tubes containing EDTA received approximately 9 milliliters of drawn peripheral blood. These data were also filed under a second study, of T cells in Graves' hyperthyroidism and ophthalmopathy. That investigation notes: Hyperthyroidism had been newly diagnosed in patients aged 18 to 65, and its duration was under 2 months.

The chain couples TRBV28 to TRBJ2-2; the D gene is possibly TRBD2 (6 bases). The clonotype comes from a middle-aged man with Graves disease. Sequences were derived from peripheral blood mononuclear cells (PBMCs), sampled at new diagnosis, from a patient treated with antithyroid drugs. CDR3 sequence: CASSLGGGTGELFF. The DNA of the CDR3 is TGTGCCAGCAGTTTAGGGGGAGGCACCGGGGAGCTGTTTTTT. Using reference TRBV28 and TRBJ2-2 for the parts outside the CDR3, the full variable domain is DVKVTQSSRYLVKRTGEKVFLECVQDMDHENMFWYRQDPGLGLRLIYFSYDVKMKEKGDIPEGYSVSREKKERFSLILESASTNQTSMYLCASSLGGGTGELFFGEGSRLTVL.